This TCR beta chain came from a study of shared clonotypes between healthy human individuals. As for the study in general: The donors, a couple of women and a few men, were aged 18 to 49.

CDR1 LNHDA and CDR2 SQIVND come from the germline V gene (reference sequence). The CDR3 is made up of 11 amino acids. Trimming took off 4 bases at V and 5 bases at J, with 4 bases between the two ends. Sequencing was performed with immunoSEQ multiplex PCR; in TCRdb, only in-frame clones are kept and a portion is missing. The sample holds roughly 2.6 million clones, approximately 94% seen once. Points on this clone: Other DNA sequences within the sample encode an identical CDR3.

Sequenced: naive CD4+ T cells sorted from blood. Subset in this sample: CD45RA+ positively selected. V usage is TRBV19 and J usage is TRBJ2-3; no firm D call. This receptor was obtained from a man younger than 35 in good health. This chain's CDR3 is CASSRGDTQYF. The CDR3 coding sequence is TGTGCCAGTAGTAGAGGAGATACGCAGTATTTT.